Following are 14 T cell receptor beta chains from one sample sequenced in a study of regulatory T cells in long-lasting Graves disease (dated by TCRdb to 2020 to 2023). Receptors were amplified or captured by multiplex PCR. The instrument was an Illumina HiSeq 4000. CDR3 regions were amplified by Arm-PCR with iRepertoire HTBI primers to construct TCR beta libraries. The public sequencing data were trimmed at Q25 with fastp and processed into clonotypes with MiXCR by TCRdb, which kept only in-frame beta chains. Every entry covers one CDR3 protein and lists the most common genes and DNA from its rows. The sample includes fewer than 350,000 distinct CDR3 sequences, with more than 15% observed a single time. Together, the top ten hold less than 40% of the sample. The time point label here, explained by the study, means: newly diagnosed GD, antithyroid drugs for less than 3 months. For both TCR sequencing and RNA sequencing, RNA was extracted from PBMCs in TRIzol.

Source: peripheral blood mononuclear cells (PBMCs), taken at new diagnosis, from a patient treated with antithyroid drugs. The receptors derive from a female donor with Graves disease.

V and J are TRBV5-1 and TRBJ2-7; TRBD2 matches 10 bases. Germline loops: CDR1 SGHRS, CDR2 YFSETQ. The CDR3 runs 18 residues. The V and J ends lost 2 bases and 0 bases, in that order; junction bases with no gene match: 11. The CDR3 region is CASSFDYRTSGFSYEQYF. DNA for the CDR3: TGCGCCAGCAGCTTTGATTACAGGACTAGCGGTTTCTCCTACGAGCAGTACTTC. The entire variable domain, with the rest obtained from reference TRBV5-1 and TRBJ2-7, is as follows: KAGVTQTPRYLIKTRGQQVTLSCSPISGHRSVSWYQQTPGQGLQFLFEYFSETQRNKGNFPGRFSGRQFSNSRSEMNVSTLELGDSALYLCASSFDYRTSGFSYEQYFGPGTRLTVT.

In its sample, this clonotype was seen many times. The rearrangement links TRBV12-3 or TRBV12-4 to TRBJ2-2, with 9 positions matching TRBD1. CDR3 length: 16 amino acids. With V trimmed by 6 bases and J by 2 bases, 7 bases remained unmatched. The CDR3 sequence: CASRLTGGSNTGELFF. Here the CDR3 DNA reads TGTGCCAGCAGGCTAACAGGGGGCTCCAACACCGGGGAGCTGTTTTTT.

This clonotype was picked up many times. This chain connects TRBV12-3 or TRBV12-4 to TRBJ1-1; no reliable D call. The CDR3 is made up of 11 amino acids. V was trimmed by 1 base and J by 10 bases, leaving 7 bases between them. The DNA of the CDR3 is TGTGCCAGCAGTTTAGGTCGGCGAGCTTTCTTT. Its protein product is CASSLGRRAFF.

For this clonotype: This likely stems from a read error, as it lies one base from a far larger clone. The V call is TRBV29-1, the J call TRBJ2-1; D unresolved. CDR1 and CDR2 (germline): SQVTM, ANQGSEA. V was shortened by 5 bases and J by 10 bases, with 15 bases between the two germline ends. The CDR3 has 12 residues. DNA for the CDR3: TGCAGCGTTCGGACGGATTCCTACGAGCAGTTCTTC. This gives the protein CSVRTDSYEQFF.

This clonotype was counted many times. The rearrangement uses TRBV11-2 and TRBJ2-1; tentatively, D is TRBD2 (6 bases). The V end was cut by 4 bases, the J end by 8 bases, with 15 bases between. Germline assignment: CDR1 SGHAT and CDR2 FQNNGV. The CDR3 is made up of 14 amino acids. The DNA of the CDR3 is TGTGCCAGCAGCTACCGGGACTTAGGGGATGAGCAGTTCTTC. This codes for CASSYRDLGDEQFF. The complete variable domain, with remaining parts taken from reference TRBV11-2 and TRBJ2-1, reads EAGVAQSPRYKIIEKRQSVAFWCNPISGHATLYWYQQILGQGPKLLIQFQNNGVVDDSQLPKDRFSAERLKGVDSTLKIQPAKLEDSAVYLCASSYRDLGDEQFFGPGTRLTVL.

At least ten counts were recorded for this clonotype. V gene TRBV19 combines with J gene TRBJ1-3; perhaps TRBD1 as D (6 bases). The germline CDR1 and CDR2 sequences are LNHDA and SQIVND (reference sequence). The CDR3 consists of 16 residues. Deletions cut 6 bases from V and 4 bases from J, with 19 bases between. The CDR3 bases are TGTGCCAGTAGACCCACAAGTGGGGGCGGCGGAAACACCATATATTTT. Translating it yields CASRPTSGGGGNTIYF.

Ten or more counts support this clonotype. The genes are TRBV6-5 and TRBJ2-7, with 11 nucleotides matching TRBD1. Germline V CDR1 and CDR2: MNHEY, SVGAGI. V trimming: 0 bases; J trimming: 4 bases; junction bases outside the gene matches: 5. This CDR3 has 16 residues. CDR3 amino acids: CASSYSSGTGGYEQYF. CDR3 in DNA: TGTGCCAGCAGTTACTCATCCGGGACAGGGGGATACGAGCAGTACTTC.

This clonotype was picked up many times. V gene TRBV12-3 or TRBV12-4 combines with J gene TRBJ2-3, with 8 bases that match TRBD2. Trimming at V came to 7 bases and at J to 5 bases, leaving 14 bases not matched to a gene. The CDR3 extends over 16 amino acids. In DNA form, the CDR3 reads TGTGCCAGCACCAACCCAGCGGGAGTGCCGGGAGATACGCAGTATTTT. Translating gives CASTNPAGVPGDTQYF.

This clonotype was recorded only once. This is likely a read error, given that the CDR3 carries no conserved phenylalanine or tryptophan at its end. The rearrangement uses TRBV28 and TRBJ2-5; D not resolved. CDR1 and CDR2 (germline): MDHEN, SYDVKM. The CDR3 totals 15 residues. V was trimmed by 6 bases and J by 0 bases, leaving 14 bases between them. The chain's CDR3 is CASSSDNYYQETQYS. The DNA of the CDR3 is TGTGCCAGCAGCTCTGACAACTACTACCAAGAGACCCAGTACTCC.

This clonotype was seen ten or more times. The chain couples TRBV24-1 to TRBJ2-1, with D perhaps matching TRBD2 (6 bases). The CDR3 consists of 16 residues. From germline, CDR1 is KGHDR and CDR2 SFDVKD. V was pared by 0 bases and J by 6 bases, with 14 bases between. DNA of the CDR3: TGTGCCACCAGTGATTTGCCTGGATGGGGGGTCAATGAGCAGTTCTTC. This sequence encodes CATSDLPGWGVNEQFF.

This clonotype was counted ten times or more. The chain carries TRBV7-3 and TRBJ2-3, with D unclear. The CDR3 is made up of 11 amino acids. Germline lookup yields CDR1 SGHTA and CDR2 FQGTGA. V dropped 10 bases and J dropped 6 bases, with 11 bases sitting between them. The CDR3 region is CANRRTDTQYF. CDR3 sequence (DNA): TGTGCCAATCGGCGGACGGATACGCAGTATTTT.

With regard to this clonotype: One base separates it from a far larger clone, so it is likely a read error. V gene TRBV3-1 combines with J gene TRBJ2-1; D may match TRBD1 or TRBD2 (5 bases each). Per the germline V gene, CDR1 is LGHDT and CDR2 is YNNKEL (reference sequence). The V gene lost 4 bases and the J gene lost 10 bases, with 14 bases spanning the gap. The CDR3 is made up of 13 amino acids. The CDR3 spells CASSRRSGSEQFF. The CDR3 bases are TGTGCCAGCAGCCGACGTTCAGGGAGCGAGCAGTTCTTC.

Many counts were recorded for this clonotype. The CDR3: CASSPLPTDRNTEAFF. The CDR3 DNA follows: TGTGCCAGCTCACCGCTTCCGACAGACCGTAACACTGAAGCTTTCTTT. The chain combines TRBV18 with TRBJ1-1; weak D call: TRBD1 (5 bases). The CDR3 has 16 amino acids. Trimming cost V 3 bases and J 2 bases, with 16 bases left between them. CDR1 and CDR2 from the germline V gene are KGHSH and LQKENI.

Comment on this clonotype: A clone one base away is much larger, so this may be a read error. The rearrangement links TRBV10-2 to TRBJ1-2, with D hard to call. The CDR3 is 16 residues long. Germline V gene lookup returns CDR1 WSHSY and CDR2 SAAADI. CDR3 sequence reads: CASSPSRGEIGYVYTF. CDR3 nucleotides: TGCGCCAGCAGTCCGAGTCGGGGTGAAATAGGCTATGTCTACACCTTC.